These 9 T cell receptor beta chains were sequenced from one sample in a study of technical replicates of blood from several donors. Data came from immunoSEQ multiplex PCR; TCRdb stores just in-frame clones and leaves some out. This repertoire shows approximately 75,000 clones, around 97% found once; its top ten account for around 0.18%. The sample taken for sequencing was T cells isolated from PBMCs. The receptor set was obtained from a human donor in good health.

V gene TRBV19 combines with J gene TRBJ2-5; D might be TRBD1 (5 bases). V lost 3 bases to trimming and J lost 5 bases, with 13 bases between them. The germline V gene encodes CDR1 LNHDA and CDR2 SQIVND (reference sequence). The CDR3 has 14 residues. Here the CDR3 DNA reads TGTGCCAGTAGTATTCAGGGTTTTGGGGAGACCCAGTACTTC. It translates to CASSIQGFGETQYF.

The CDR3 DNA reads as TGTGCCAGCAGCTTGTACCAGGGACACGAAAAACTGTTTTTT. It encodes CASSLYQGHEKLFF. The gene calls are TRBV5-6 and TRBJ1-4; a weak D match, TRBD1 (6 bases). This CDR3 is built from 14 residues. Trimming removed 1 base at V and 8 bases at J, with 12 bases between. Germline V gene data show CDR1 as SGHDT and CDR2 as YYEEEE.

The chain couples TRBV5-6 to TRBJ1-3; 8 nucleotides match TRBD1. Germline V gene lookup returns CDR1 SGHDT and CDR2 YYEEEE. The CDR3 is 14 residues long. V gave up 1 base and J gave up 3 bases; unmatched junction bases: 0. The CDR3 nucleotides are TGTGCCAGCAGCTTGACAGGGGGTGGAAACACCATATATTTT. Amino acid sequence: CASSLTGGGNTIYF.

V and J are TRBV27 and TRBJ2-1; 12 nucleotides agree with TRBD2. This CDR3 is 15 amino acids long. The V segment lost 8 bases and the J segment 5 bases; nucleotides outside the gene matches: 7. Germline V gene lookup returns CDR1 MNHEY and CDR2 SMNVEV (reference sequence). CDR3 nucleotide sequence: TGTGCCAGCTGCAGGACTAGCGGGGTTAACAATGAGCAGTTCTTC. Protein product: CASCRTSGVNNEQFF.

This clone was picked up one time. This chain joins TRBV19 and TRBJ1-1; D is undetermined. V was cut by 5 bases and J by 7 bases, with 11 bases left in between. The CDR3 consists of 12 residues. CDR1 is LNHDA, CDR2 SQIVND, per germline (reference sequence). The CDR3 spells CASSFRGSEAFF. The DNA for the CDR3 is TGTGCCAGTAGTTTCCGGGGTAGTGAAGCTTTCTTT. Supplemented by reference TRBV19 and TRBJ1-1, the full variable domain reads DGGITQSPKYLFRKEGQNVTLSCEQNLNHDAMYWYRQDPGQGLRLIYYSQIVNDFQKGDIAEGYSVSREKKESFPLTVTSAQKNPTAFYLCASSFRGSEAFFGQGTRLTVV.

This chain links TRBV9 with TRBJ2-5, with TRBD2 matching over 9 bases. V shed 0 bases, J shed 5 bases, and the junction held 5 bases outside the gene matches. This CDR3 spans 15 amino acids. Germline CDR1 SGDLS, CDR2 YYNGEE. CDR3 in amino acids: CASSVASGVFETQYF. CDR3 DNA sequence: TGTGCCAGCAGCGTAGCTAGCGGGGTTTTCGAGACCCAGTACTTC.

V gene TRBV7-3 combines with J gene TRBJ1-6; no clear D. The CDR3 is 13 amino acids. V was cut by 2 bases and J by 8 bases, with 7 bases left in between. Germline V gene data show CDR1 as SGHTA and CDR2 as FQGTGA. CDR3 in amino acids: CASSLSPDSPLHF. CDR3 DNA sequence: TGTGCCAGCAGCTTATCCCCTGATTCACCCCTCCACTTT.

This clone was detected once. CDR3 DNA: TGCAGCGTCGGGACAGGATGGATGAATGAAAAACTGTTTTTT. It is translated as CSVGTGWMNEKLFF. J is TRBJ1-4 and V is TRBV29-1, with 8 bases that match TRBD1. Per germline, CDR1 SQVTM and CDR2 ANQGSEA. CDR3 size: 14 residues. J lost 5 bases, V lost 6 bases, and 8 bases had no gene match.

This clone is a singleton in its sample. This chain's CDR3 is CASSYERGIDEQYF. CDR3 in DNA: TGTGCCAGCAGCTACGAGCGAGGAATCGACGAGCAGTACTTC. The genes are TRBV14 and TRBJ2-7; no definite D call. Germline lookup yields CDR1 SGHDN and CDR2 FVKESK. V was clipped by 5 bases and J by 5 bases, with 16 bases between them. The CDR3 length is 14 residues.